What follows is one T cell receptor (beta chain) and its context. Antigen unknown. Trimming removed 1 base at V and 5 bases at J, with 20 bases between. Per the germline V gene, CDR1 is MGHDK and CDR2 is SYGVNS. CDR3 length: 17 amino acids. The record originates from a study of T cell responses to AZD1222 COVID-19 vaccine. Overall study context: Second-dose timings of about 4 or about 12 weeks were pooled. Points from the study as a whole: Vaccine-associated CD4 TCRs ranged over spike, dominating at 160-218 and 743-854. The sample set comprised mostly white British donors with more females, and clonal diversity was possibly underestimated. Of spike-specific TCRs, nearly half reportedly target regions left unmutated in variants.

The assay was immunoSEQ multiplex PCR, and TCRdb's table has in-frame clones only and misses some. The repertoire has more than 110,000 clones, over 90% of them found once; the top ten carry about 5.1%. V gene TRBV25-1 combines with J gene TRBJ1-2; possibly TRBD1 for D (6 bases). The sequencing here drew on peripheral blood, taken on day 0 of AZD1222 vaccination. This clonotype was obtained from an adult in good health. CDR3 protein: CASSESGVRRVGYGYTF. The CDR3 DNA is TGTGCCAGCAGTGAATCAGGGGTGAGGAGGGTGGGGTATGGCTACACCTTC.